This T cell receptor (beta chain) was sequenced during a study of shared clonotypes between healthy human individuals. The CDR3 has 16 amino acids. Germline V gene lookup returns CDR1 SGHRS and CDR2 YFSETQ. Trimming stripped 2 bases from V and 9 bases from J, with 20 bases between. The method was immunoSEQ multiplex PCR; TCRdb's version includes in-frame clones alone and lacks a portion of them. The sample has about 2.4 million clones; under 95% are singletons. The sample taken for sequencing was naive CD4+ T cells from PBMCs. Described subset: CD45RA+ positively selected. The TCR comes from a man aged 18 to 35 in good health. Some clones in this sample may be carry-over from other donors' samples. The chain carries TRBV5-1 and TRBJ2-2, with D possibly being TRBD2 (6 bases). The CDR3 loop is CASSFVGGGGGRELFF. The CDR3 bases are TGCGCCAGCAGCTTTGTTGGTGGGGGAGGAGGCCGGGAGCTGTTTTTT.